This T cell receptor beta chain is drawn from a study of cytomegalovirus exposure and HLA in healthy donors. Study findings and constraints: It was 150 to 200 TCR beta chains that were listed as cytomegalovirus-associated.

CDR1 LNHNV and CDR2 YYDKDF come from the germline V gene (reference sequence). The V and J ends lost 5 bases and 0 bases, in that order; junction bases with no gene match: 7. The CDR3 covers 15 residues. Researchers ran the PCR with 60 Vbeta and 13 Jbeta primers. The assay was immunoSEQ multiplex PCR, and TCRdb's table has in-frame clones only and misses some. The sample consists of about 110,000 clones, around 88% of them appearing once. This clone was found a few times. Its antigen is still unknown. The sample comprised PBMCs. The sequence derives from a man in his forties in good health and CMV-seronegative. The chain links TRBV15 to TRBJ2-7; 7 bases align to TRBD1. CDR3 region: CATSLRQGISYEQYF. CDR3 nucleotides: TGTGCCACCAGCCTCAGACAGGGCATCTCCTACGAGCAGTACTTC.